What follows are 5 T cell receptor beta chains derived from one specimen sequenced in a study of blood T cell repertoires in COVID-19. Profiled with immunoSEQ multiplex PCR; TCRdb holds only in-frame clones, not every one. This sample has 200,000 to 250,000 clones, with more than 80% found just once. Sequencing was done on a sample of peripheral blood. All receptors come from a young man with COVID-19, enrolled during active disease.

In nucleotides, the CDR3 is TGTGCCAGCAGTTACTCGGTCTACAGCGGAGTCTATGGCTACACCTTC. Translating gives CASSYSVYSGVYGYTF. V usage is TRBV6-2 or TRBV6-3 and J usage is TRBJ1-2; D not resolved. CDR1 and CDR2 (germline): MNHEY, SVGEGT. V was trimmed by 0 bases and J by 4 bases, leaving 15 bases between them. The CDR3 has 16 amino acids.

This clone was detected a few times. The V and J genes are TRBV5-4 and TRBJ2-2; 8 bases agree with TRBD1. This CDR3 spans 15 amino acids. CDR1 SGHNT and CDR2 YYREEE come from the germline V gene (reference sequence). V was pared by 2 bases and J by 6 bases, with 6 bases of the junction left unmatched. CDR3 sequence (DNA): TGTGCCAGCAGCTTCTTTGACAGGGGATCCGGGGAGCTGTTTTTT. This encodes CASSFFDRGSGELFF.

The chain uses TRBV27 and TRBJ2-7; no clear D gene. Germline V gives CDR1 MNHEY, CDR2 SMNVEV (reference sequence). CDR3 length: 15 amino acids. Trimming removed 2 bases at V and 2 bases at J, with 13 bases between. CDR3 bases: TGTGCCAGCAGTTTAGGTGTCTACGCAACCTACGAGCAGTACTTC. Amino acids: CASSLGVYATYEQYF.

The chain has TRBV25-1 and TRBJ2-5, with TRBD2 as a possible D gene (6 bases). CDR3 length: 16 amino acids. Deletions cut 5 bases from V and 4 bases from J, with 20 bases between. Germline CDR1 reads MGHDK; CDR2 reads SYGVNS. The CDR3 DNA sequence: TGTGCCAGCAGTCCGGCGGGACTGGGTGGGGCAGAGACCCAGTACTTC. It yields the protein CASSPAGLGGAETQYF.

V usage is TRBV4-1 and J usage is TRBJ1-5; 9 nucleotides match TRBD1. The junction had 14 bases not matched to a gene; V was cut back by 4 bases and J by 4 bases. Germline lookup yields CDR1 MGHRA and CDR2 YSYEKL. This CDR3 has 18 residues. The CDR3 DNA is TGCGCCAGCAGCCCACGAACCGGGACAGGGCTTTTGAATCAGCCCCAGCATTTT. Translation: CASSPRTGTGLLNQPQHF.